This T cell receptor beta chain was observed in a study of control samples from healthy donors and cancer patients. A single count supports this clone. TCRdb's copy holds only in-frame clones and misses some; the assay was immunoSEQ multiplex PCR. The sample carries fewer than 95,000 clones, more than 75% recorded once. V lost 1 base and J 4 bases, leaving 11 bases between the germline ends. In germline, CDR1 is LGHNT, CDR2 FRNRAP. The CDR3 has 14 residues. The TCR sequence derives from a man aged 25 to 40 in good health. Input material: blood. The rearrangement uses TRBV12-5 and TRBJ2-7; no clear D gene. Here the CDR3 reads CASGLALGPYEQYF. The CDR3 region has the DNA TGTGCTAGTGGTTTGGCCCTAGGACCGTACGAGCAGTACTTC.